A selection of T cell receptor beta chains follows, all from one sample in a study of cytomegalovirus exposure and HLA in healthy donors. Clones were sequenced by immunoSEQ multiplex PCR, and TCRdb holds only the in-frame ones, with some missing. The sample contains roughly 240,000 clones, about 88% of which appear only once. The specimen was PBMCs. The receptors shown here come from a girl aged 2-15 years in good health and CMV-seronegative. The CDR3 runs from the conserved cysteine through the conserved F or W. D genes are given only for firm matches.

>TRBV5-1|TRBD2
CASSFTSGSKGKFF
>TRBV9|TRBD1
CASSIGGQGVDEQFF
>TRBV7-9|TRBD1
CASSPHLGQAEGDTEAFF
>TRBV6-5|-
CASSYSGTPYGYTF
>TRBV12-5|TRBD1
CASGLVRWDRGPEAFF
>TRBV5-1|TRBD2
CASSGGVAGNIQYF
>TRBV11-2|TRBD2
CASSLAGLALIYEQYF
>TRBV28|TRBD1
CASSITGGQETQYF
>TRBV6-1|-
CASQFVASSYNEQFF
>TRBV12-5|TRBD1
CASGLGPTPGQWNHNEQFF
>TRBV2|-
CASSDGYSGGETEAFF
>TRBV7-2|-
CASTRGAAQETQYF
>TRBV27|-
CASSWAGGRLNTEAFF
>TRBV7-3|-
CASSLGGGNTGELFF
>TRBV4-2|TRBD2
CASSQEASGRDNEQFF
>TRBV18|-
CASSPPSPPLGDTQYF
>TRBV6-1|-
CASSEEGGGVHEQYF
>TRBV6-5|-
CASSYSRGSNYGYTF
>TRBV19|TRBD2
CASSIRLAGAYEQYF
>TRBV5-1|-
CASSPGRDKTQYF
>TRBV6-1|TRBD1
CASSVDRDYGYTF
>TRBV7-2|-
CASSYGETQYF
>TRBV6-5|TRBD1
CASSQSFDRDYGYTF
>TRBV12-5|TRBD1
CATAPTTGITYEQYF
>TRBV18|-
CASSGGRDTEAFF
>TRBV5-1|TRBD2
CASSLVLAGGTYEQYF
>TRBV6-1|TRBD1
CASSGQGRITEAFF
>TRBV5-6|-
CASSLSYYGYTF
>TRBV6-1|-
CASSEGGVGGYTF
>TRBV7-2|-
CASSLDPGRKLFF
>TRBV15|-
CATSRLWTSSSYEQYF
>TRBV25-1|-
CASPFYDRNTEAFF
>TRBV2|TRBD1
CASRGQGPEAFF
>TRBV9|-
CASSVEAGRGETQYF
>TRBV11-2|-
CASSPRTELNTGELFF
>TRBV6-1|TRBD1
CASSGTGTGVEKLFF
>TRBV6-6|-
CASRGSGDTQYF
>TRBV19|TRBD1
CASSLPGQGTDTQYF
>TRBV2|-
CASSRSLRTDTQYF
>TRBV19|TRBD1
CASSKDRPSSYNSPLHF
>TRBV7-9|-
CASSLYQGLEQYF
>TRBV6-6|TRBD1
CASSTGDWLGGYTF
>TRBV20-1|-
CSAKTGYEQYF
>TRBV21-1|-
CASSKLTGREGGNEQFF